Listed here are 23 T cell receptor beta chains from one sample, sequenced in a study of tissue T cells after allogeneic stem cell transplantation. The table came from immunoSEQ multiplex PCR; TCRdb's copy has only in-frame clones and leaves some out. Among several thousand clones listed, 45% to 70% were seen once. Sequencing was performed on tissue from the jejunum, taken at autopsy. Source of these receptors: a female donor over 55 with lung cancer.

Judged by abundance, this clone is medium-sized. The J gene is TRBJ2-2, the V gene TRBV5-1, with D unclear. Germline assignment: CDR1 SGHRS and CDR2 YFSETQ. Trimming stripped 1 base from V and 0 bases from J, with 10 bases between. The CDR3 extends over 16 amino acids. The CDR3 DNA is TGCGCCAGCAGCTTGATGCCCCTTACGAACACCGGGGAGCTGTTTTTT. Translating gives CASSLMPLTNTGELFF. Full variable domain (rest looked up from reference TRBV5-1 and TRBJ2-2): KAGVTQTPRYLIKTRGQQVTLSCSPISGHRSVSWYQQTPGQGLQFLFEYFSETQRNKGNFPGRFSGRQFSNSRSEMNVSTLELGDSALYLCASSLMPLTNTGELFFGEGSRLTVL.

This clone was recorded a few times. The chain has TRBV19 and TRBJ1-5, with 10 bases identical to TRBD1. Per the germline V gene, CDR1 is LNHDA and CDR2 is SQIVND (reference sequence). V shed 6 bases, J shed 6 bases, and the junction held 2 bases outside the gene matches. The CDR3 loop spans 13 amino acids. DNA for the CDR3: TGTGCCAGTAGCGGACAGGGGGGTCAGCCCCAGCATTTT. Its translation is CASSGQGGQPQHF.

This clone was recorded a few times. The CDR3 is CAISAGTGNGYTF. For the CDR3, the DNA is TGTGCCATCAGTGCGGGGACAGGGAACGGCTACACCTTC. This rearrangement joins TRBV10-3 to TRBJ1-2; TRBD1 matches 9 bases. J was trimmed by 8 bases and V by 4 bases; bases with no gene match: 5. The CDR3 has 13 amino acids. Looked up from germline, CDR1 is ENHRY and CDR2 is SYGVKD.

By sample fraction, this clone is medium-sized. The V call is TRBV28, the J call TRBJ2-3; D is tentatively TRBD1 or TRBD2 (5 bases each). CDR1 is MDHEN, CDR2 SYDVKM, per germline. The CDR3 totals 12 residues. Trimming left V 6 bases short and J 11 bases short, with 15 bases between. CDR3 coding DNA: TGTGCCAGCAGCCAGGGTCTAGAGGGGCAGTATTTT. Its protein product is CASSQGLEGQYF.

The rearrangement uses TRBV18 and TRBJ2-2, with D uncertain. Germline CDR1 is KGHSH and CDR2 is LQKENI. The CDR3 has 17 residues. Trimming stripped 3 bases from V and 1 base from J, with 15 bases between. CDR3 loop: CASSPSKSTRNTGELFF. The CDR3 DNA follows: TGTGCCAGCTCACCGAGTAAGAGCACCAGGAACACCGGGGAGCTGTTTTTT.

By share, this clone counts as medium-sized. This same CDR3 is encoded by further DNA sequences in the sample. The gene calls are TRBV11-2 and TRBJ1-2, with 9 bases aligning to TRBD1. CDR1 is SGHAT, CDR2 FQNNGV, per germline. With V trimmed by 5 bases and J by 8 bases, 9 bases remained unmatched. The CDR3 contains 14 residues. The CDR3 DNA follows: TGTGCCAGCAGCCACGAGGGACAGGGAGGAGGCTACACCTTC. Protein: CASSHEGQGGGYTF. Supplemented by reference TRBV11-2 and TRBJ1-2, the full variable domain reads EAGVAQSPRYKIIEKRQSVAFWCNPISGHATLYWYQQILGQGPKLLIQFQNNGVVDDSQLPKDRFSAERLKGVDSTLKIQPAKLEDSAVYLCASSHEGQGGGYTFGSGTRLTVV.

The count of this clone is one. J is TRBJ2-6 and V is TRBV19; TRBD2 matches 8 bases. Trimming removed 4 bases from V and 2 bases from J; junction bases left unmatched: 16. This CDR3 is built from 20 residues. Germline CDR1 and CDR2: LNHDA and SQIVND (reference sequence). DNA of the CDR3: TGTGCCAGTAGTACCTACCTTCGGACTAGCTTTGTCCCTGGGGCCAACGTCCTGACTTTC. The encoded protein is CASSTYLRTSFVPGANVLTF.

Judged by abundance, this clone is medium-sized. V gene TRBV5-1 combines with J gene TRBJ2-1; TRBD2 matches at 7 bases. This CDR3 has 15 amino acids. V lost 6 bases to trimming and J lost 0 bases; unmatched junction nucleotides: 6. Germline CDR1 and CDR2: SGHRS and YFSETQ. CDR3 amino acids: CASNPSGNSYNEQFF. CDR3 coding DNA: TGCGCCAGCAACCCCAGCGGGAACTCCTACAATGAGCAGTTCTTC.

The J gene is TRBJ2-5, the V gene TRBV2, with unresolved D. CDR1 and CDR2 (germline): SNHLY, FYNNEI. The CDR3 runs to 15 residues. V gave up 6 bases and J gave up 5 bases, with 19 bases separating them. The CDR3: CASRVGLTPRETQYF. The CDR3 region has the DNA TGTGCCAGCAGAGTCGGGTTAACCCCGCGGGAGACCCAGTACTTC.

V usage is TRBV7-2 and J usage is TRBJ2-5; D not resolved. V dropped 0 bases and J dropped 0 bases, with 5 bases sitting between them. CDR1 is SGHTA, CDR2 FQGNSA, per germline. The CDR3 length is 14 residues. For the CDR3, the DNA is TGTGCCAGCAGCTTAGCGGGGTACCAAGAGACCCAGTACTTC. Its translation: CASSLAGYQETQYF.

This clone was detected only a few times. This chain uses TRBV5-1 with TRBJ2-1; TRBD2 agrees at 8 bases. V lost 4 bases to trimming and J lost 9 bases; unmatched junction nucleotides: 15. Germline CDR1 SGHRS, CDR2 YFSETQ. The CDR3 has 16 residues. The CDR3 region has the DNA TGCGCCAGCAGCGCCCCTCCAGCGGGAGTCCGTAGTGAGCAGTTCTTC. Translation: CASSAPPAGVRSEQFF.

V is TRBV25-1 and J is TRBJ2-7, with D perhaps given as TRBD1 or TRBD2 (7 bases each). Germline V gives CDR1 MGHDK, CDR2 SYGVNS. The CDR3 loop spans 13 amino acids. The germline V and J ends were trimmed by 3 bases and 7 bases, with 13 bases remaining between them. CDR3 in DNA: TGTGCCAGCAGTGATCCCAGGGGGGGGGAGCAGTACTTC. As protein: CASSDPRGGEQYF.

In its sample, this clone was seen once. The chain recombines TRBV28 with TRBJ2-7, with 7 bases aligning to TRBD1. The CDR3 consists of 16 residues. V lost 5 bases to trimming and J lost 0 bases; unmatched junction nucleotides: 10. CDR1 and CDR2 (germline): MDHEN, SYDVKM. Written as DNA, the CDR3 is TGTGCCAGCAGTGGCCCGTCGACAGGGAGCTCCTACGAGCAGTACTTC. Translation gives CASSGPSTGSSYEQYF.

The rearrangement joins TRBV7-8 to TRBJ2-7, with D unclear. The V gene lost 2 bases and the J gene lost 1 base, with 12 bases spanning the gap. The CDR3 spans 15 residues. The germline V gene encodes CDR1 SGHVS and CDR2 FQNEAQ. The CDR3 loop is CASSLLGTRSYEQYF. The CDR3 DNA follows: TGTGCCAGCAGCTTATTGGGCACTCGATCCTACGAGCAGTACTTC.

The CDR3 here is CASSQGERGYEQYF. The CDR3 DNA sequence: TGCGCCAGCAGCCAAGGGGAACGGGGGTACGAGCAGTACTTC. The rearrangement links TRBV4-1 to TRBJ2-7, with D possibly matching TRBD2 (6 bases). V gave up 1 base and J gave up 4 bases, with 11 bases separating them. Germline V gene sequence: CDR1 MGHRA, CDR2 YSYEKL. The CDR3 sequence is 14 residues long.

As DNA, the CDR3 is TGTGCCAGCAGCCGGACAGCCTCCTACGAGCAGTACTTC. Translation gives CASSRTASYEQYF. The rearrangement joins TRBV7-9 to TRBJ2-7; possible D gene TRBD1, 6 bases. The CDR3 length is 13 residues. Germline CDR1 SEHNR, CDR2 FQNEAQ (reference sequence). Trimming removed 5 bases from V and 0 bases from J, with 8 bases in between.

The V and J genes are TRBV7-9 and TRBJ1-1; D uncertain. There are 14 residues in the CDR3. Germline lookup yields CDR1 SEHNR and CDR2 FQNEAQ (reference sequence). Trimming took 7 bases from V and 5 from J, leaving 17 bases between them. In DNA form, the CDR3 reads TGTGCCAGCACCCGAGTGGAGGGTGGGACTGAAGCTTTCTTT. It translates to CASTRVEGGTEAFF.

The gene calls are TRBV30 and TRBJ1-2; D remains unclear. Trimming cost V 1 base and J 5 bases, with 17 bases left between them. The V gene's germline CDR1 is GTSNPN and CDR2 SVGIG (reference sequence). This CDR3 has 15 residues. DNA of the CDR3: TGTGCCTGGAGTGAAGGGTCCCAGCTGAATTATGGCTACACCTTC. This sequence encodes CAWSEGSQLNYGYTF.

This chain joins TRBV11-3 and TRBJ1-2; D is perhaps TRBD1 (6 bases). From germline, CDR1 is SGHNT and CDR2 YENEEA. V was cut by 4 bases and J by 2 bases, with 17 bases left in between. This CDR3 is 16 amino acids long. The CDR3, as DNA: TGTGCCAGCAGCTCAACCATAGGGGGGGTGAACTATGGCTACACCTTC. Translated: CASSSTIGGVNYGYTF.

The CDR3, as DNA: TGCAGTGCTAGTTCCCTTAAAGGTTGGGCCAAAAACATTCAGTACTTC. It encodes CSASSLKGWAKNIQYF. V usage is TRBV20-1 and J usage is TRBJ2-4; D uncertain. The CDR3 has 16 amino acids. V gave up 3 bases and J gave up 1 base, with 16 bases separating them. CDR1 and CDR2 from the germline V gene are DFQATT and SNEGSKA (reference sequence).

This chain joins TRBV5-1 and TRBJ2-3; D may be TRBD1 (6 bases). The ends were cut back, 1 base at V and 6 bases at J, with 15 bases in the middle. CDR1 and CDR2 (germline): SGHRS, YFSETQ. The CDR3 spans 15 residues. The CDR3 sequence is CASSLRTEARDTQYF. CDR3 sequence (DNA): TGCGCCAGCAGCTTGAGGACAGAAGCTAGGGATACGCAGTATTTT. The entire variable domain, with the rest obtained from reference TRBV5-1 and TRBJ2-3, is as follows: KAGVTQTPRYLIKTRGQQVTLSCSPISGHRSVSWYQQTPGQGLQFLFEYFSETQRNKGNFPGRFSGRQFSNSRSEMNVSTLELGDSALYLCASSLRTEARDTQYFGPGTRLTVL.

This chain joins TRBV3-1 (or the pseudogene TRBV3-2) and TRBJ1-1; 7 bases line up with TRBD1. This CDR3 region has 12 residues. Germline V lookup: CDR1 LGHDT, CDR2 YNNKEL (reference sequence). The ends lost 2 bases at V and 8 bases at J; junction bases unmatched: 2. CDR3 bases: TGTGCCAGCAGCCAAAGACAGGGAGAAGCTTTCTTT. Translation gives CASSQRQGEAFF.

The rearrangement links TRBV10-2 to TRBJ1-6; D possibly corresponds to TRBD1 (6 bases). Germline assignment: CDR1 WSHSY and CDR2 SAAADI. CDR3 size: 17 residues. V was trimmed by 6 bases and J by 3 bases, leaving 18 bases between them. CDR3 in amino acids: CASSVRGGGIYNSPLHF. The CDR3 bases are TGCGCCAGCAGCGTCAGGGGCGGGGGCATCTATAATTCACCCCTCCACTTT.